The 24 T cell receptor beta chains listed next were all sequenced from one sample in a study of CD8+ T cells in alopecia areata. Sequencing templates came from extracted RNA that was reverse transcribed into cDNA. TCRdb keeps only in-frame clones here, not all; method: immunoSEQ multiplex PCR. The data contain about 150,000 clones, 87% of them singletons. Sample: CD8+ T cells sorted from blood, taken at week 0. The receptors were sampled from a human donor with alopecia areata.

The chain joins TRBV29-1 to TRBJ2-1; no clear D. Germline CDR1 SQVTM, CDR2 ANQGSEA. Trimming removed 7 bases at V and 8 bases at J, with 15 bases between. This CDR3 comprises 12 residues. CDR3 DNA sequence: TGCAGCGACCGGACCTCAGGCCATGAGCAGTTCTTC. This sequence encodes CSDRTSGHEQFF.

This clone was observed a single time. This rearrangement joins TRBV10-1 to TRBJ2-7; TRBD1 aligns across 8 bases. Germline V CDR1 and CDR2: WNHNN, SYGVQD (reference sequence). CDR3 length equals 12 residues. V trimming: 5 bases; J trimming: 5 bases; junction bases outside the gene matches: 2. As DNA, the CDR3 is TGCGCCAGCAGTCCGGACAGGGACGAGCAGTACTTC. Protein product: CASSPDRDEQYF.

The V call is TRBV5-1, the J call TRBJ2-7, with TRBD1 as a possible D gene (7 bases). CDR1 is SGHRS and CDR2 is YFSETQ in the germline V gene. This CDR3 comprises 18 residues. Trimming left V 2 bases short and J 0 bases short, with 21 bases between. CDR3 protein: CASSFFHRDSGFSYEQYF. Here the CDR3 DNA reads TGCGCCAGCAGCTTCTTCCACCGGGACAGCGGGTTCTCCTACGAGCAGTACTTC.

This clone was counted between two and nine times. V usage is TRBV29-1 and J usage is TRBJ2-6; D not certain. The CDR3 is made up of 15 amino acids. V gave up 5 bases and J gave up 0 bases, with 11 bases separating them. The germline V gene has CDR1 SQVTM and CDR2 ANQGSEA. In nucleotides, the CDR3 is TGCAGCGTTATTGCCCATCTCTCTGGGGCCAACGTCCTGACTTTC. It is translated as CSVIAHLSGANVLTF. Based on the CDR3 plus reference TRBV29-1 and TRBJ2-6, the full variable domain is SAVISQKPSRDICQRGTSLTIQCQVDSQVTMMFWYRQQPGQSLTLIATANQGSEATYESGFVIDKFPISRPNLTFSTLTVSNMSPEDSSIYLCSVIAHLSGANVLTFGAGSRLTVL.

The chain joins TRBV7-9 to TRBJ1-4; 8 bases align to TRBD1. Trimming removed 5 bases from V and 12 bases from J; junction bases left unmatched: 11. Germline lookup yields CDR1 SEHNR and CDR2 FQNEAQ (reference sequence). CDR3 length: 14 residues. CDR3 DNA sequence: TGTGCCAGCAGCAAAGCTCAGGACAGGGAGCAACTGTTTTTT. It codes for CASSKAQDREQLFF.

The chain recombines TRBV5-1 with TRBJ2-1; D is undetermined. CDR3 length: 13 residues. Germline V gene sequence: CDR1 SGHRS, CDR2 YFSETQ. V was trimmed by 4 bases and J by 0 bases, leaving 5 bases between them. CDR3 residues: CASSPSSYNEQFF. CDR3 sequence (DNA): TGCGCCAGCAGCCCGAGCTCCTACAATGAGCAGTTCTTC.

The chain carries TRBV19 and TRBJ1-5, with 7 bases that match TRBD1. The CDR3 has 20 amino acids. V was pared by 10 bases and J by 3 bases, with 27 bases of the junction left unmatched. Looked up from germline, CDR1 is LNHDA and CDR2 is SQIVND (reference sequence). This CDR3 is CATSRWETGEGLGLNQPQHF. The CDR3 DNA reads TGTGCCACCTCCAGGTGGGAAACAGGGGAAGGGCTGGGGCTCAATCAGCCCCAGCATTTT.

The chain carries TRBV30 and TRBJ1-1; D possibly corresponds to TRBD1 (6 bases). The CDR3 contains 14 residues. The V end was cut by 0 bases, the J end by 2 bases, with 10 bases between. The V gene's germline CDR1 is GTSNPN and CDR2 SVGIG (reference sequence). DNA for the CDR3: TGTGCCTGGAGTGTAGGGGGGGGCAACACTGAAGCTTTCTTT. Its protein product is CAWSVGGGNTEAFF.

The chain recombines TRBV29-1 with TRBJ1-3; unclear D gene. CDR1 and CDR2 from the germline V gene are SQVTM and ANQGSEA. The CDR3 is 16 residues long. The V gene lost 0 bases and the J gene lost 0 bases, with 12 bases spanning the gap. The CDR3 loop reads CSVEENQPYSGNTIYF. In DNA form, the CDR3 reads TGCAGCGTTGAAGAGAACCAGCCGTACTCTGGAAACACCATATATTTT.

This chain uses TRBV13 with TRBJ2-7, with D possibly TRBD2 on 7 matching bases. The CDR3 is 14 residues long. V dropped 1 base and J dropped 2 bases, with 9 bases sitting between them. CDR1 is PRHDT, CDR2 FYEKMQ, per germline (reference sequence). Written as DNA, the CDR3 is TGTGCCAGCAGCTTAGTAGGGGGGGCCTACGAGCAGTACTTC. The encoded protein is CASSLVGGAYEQYF. The variable domain in full, completed from reference TRBV13 and TRBJ2-7, reads AAGVIQSPRHLIKEKRETATLKCYPIPRHDTVYWYQQGPGQDPQFLISFYEKMQSDKGSIPDRFSAQQFSDYHSELNMSSLELGDSALYFCASSLVGGAYEQYFGPGTRLTVT.

The chain is built from TRBV7-8 and TRBJ2-1, with D uncertain. From germline, CDR1 is SGHVS and CDR2 FQNEAQ. V lost 8 bases and J 0 bases, leaving 2 bases between the germline ends. The CDR3 is 11 amino acids. The CDR3 is CASASYNEQFF. Written as DNA, the CDR3 is TGTGCCAGCGCCTCCTACAATGAGCAGTTCTTC.

This clone was seen a handful of times. The chain combines TRBV9 with TRBJ2-7; TRBD2 might be the D (5 bases). Trimming pared 0 bases from V and 7 bases from J, leaving 17 bases between. CDR3 size: 15 residues. CDR1 is SGDLS, CDR2 YYNGEE, per germline. The DNA for the CDR3 is TGTGCCAGCAGCGTAGACGGCTATAGTACGGGGGAGCAGTACTTC. Protein sequence: CASSVDGYSTGEQYF. Full variable domain (remainder filled in from reference TRBV9 and TRBJ2-7): DSGVTQTPKHLITATGQRVTLRCSPRSGDLSVYWYQQSLDQGLQFLIQYYNGEERAKGNILERFSAQQFPDLHSELNLSSLELGDSALYFCASSVDGYSTGEQYFGPGTRLTVT.

The rearrangement uses TRBV30 and TRBJ2-7, with 8 bases that match TRBD1. This CDR3 comprises 17 residues. The ends lost 4 bases at V and 2 bases at J; junction bases unmatched: 16. Germline-derived CDR1 and CDR2 are GTSNPN and SVGIG (reference sequence). This CDR3 reads CAWMGAGTGVRPYEQYF. CDR3 sequence (DNA): TGTGCCTGGATGGGGGCCGGGACAGGAGTACGTCCCTACGAGCAGTACTTC.

The chain carries TRBV6-5 and TRBJ2-1, with unresolved D. V lost 6 bases, J lost 0 bases, and 9 bases lay in between. The germline V gene has CDR1 MNHEY and CDR2 SVGAGI. The CDR3 contains 14 residues. The CDR3 bases are TGTGCCAGCAGCCGGGCGGACTCCTACAATGAGCAGTTCTTC. Protein: CASSRADSYNEQFF.

The chain is built from TRBV29-1 and TRBJ1-2, with 7 nucleotides matching TRBD1. J was trimmed by 0 bases and V by 3 bases; bases with no gene match: 4. Germline V gene lookup returns CDR1 SQVTM and CDR2 ANQGSEA. The CDR3 is 14 amino acids. The chain's CDR3 is CSVDSGTANYGYTF. The CDR3 DNA follows: TGCAGCGTTGATTCCGGGACAGCTAACTATGGCTACACCTTC. Full variable domain (rest looked up from reference TRBV29-1 and TRBJ1-2): SAVISQKPSRDICQRGTSLTIQCQVDSQVTMMFWYRQQPGQSLTLIATANQGSEATYESGFVIDKFPISRPNLTFSTLTVSNMSPEDSSIYLCSVDSGTANYGYTFGSGTRLTVV.

The V call is TRBV4-2, the J call TRBJ1-2; TRBD1 aligns across 7 bases. CDR1 and CDR2 (germline): LGHNA, YNFKEQ. The CDR3 runs 15 residues. V lost 6 bases to trimming and J lost 3 bases; unmatched junction nucleotides: 10. The CDR3 coding sequence is TGTGCCAGCAGTGCGACAGGGATTGTGGACTATGGCTACACCTTC. It codes for CASSATGIVDYGYTF.

The chain has TRBV27 and TRBJ1-1; D gene ambiguous. The CDR3 sequence is 14 residues long. Germline lookup yields CDR1 MNHEY and CDR2 SMNVEV (reference sequence). V was clipped by 2 bases and J by 0 bases, with 7 bases between them. CDR3: CASSLGTMNTEAFF. The CDR3 region has the DNA TGTGCCAGCAGTTTAGGAACGATGAACACTGAAGCTTTCTTT.

V usage is TRBV7-8 and J usage is TRBJ2-7; D gene uncertain. There are 15 residues in the CDR3. Germline V lookup: CDR1 SGHVS, CDR2 FQNEAQ. V was cut by 1 base and J by 4 bases, with 14 bases left in between. CDR3 sequence reads: CASSLEVRQDYEQYF. The CDR3, as DNA: TGTGCCAGCAGCTTAGAGGTTCGTCAGGATTACGAGCAGTACTTC.

J is TRBJ1-1 and V is TRBV7-2; D may be TRBD1 (6 bases). CDR3 length: 14 amino acids. V dropped 3 bases and J dropped 4 bases, with 12 bases sitting between them. Looked up from germline, CDR1 is SGHTA and CDR2 is FQGNSA. The CDR3 DNA reads as TGTGCCAGCAGCTTCTGGGGGGGGGCCACTGAAGCTTTCTTT. Protein product: CASSFWGGATEAFF. The variable domain in full, with the rest retrieved from reference TRBV7-2 and TRBJ1-1, is GAGVSQSPSNKVTEKGKDVELRCDPISGHTALYWYRQSLGQGLEFLIYFQGNSAPDKSGLPSDRFSAERTGGSVSTLTIQRTQQEDSAVYLCASSFWGGATEAFFGQGTRLTVV.

The chain couples TRBV11-1 to TRBJ2-4; D may correspond to TRBD1 or TRBD2 (6 bases each). The ends were cut back, 5 bases at V and 1 base at J, with 12 bases in the middle. The CDR3 spans 15 residues. Germline CDR1 SGHAT, CDR2 FQDESV (reference sequence). As DNA, the CDR3 is TGTGCCAGCAGCGTGGGGGGCCGCGCCAAAAACATTCAGTACTTC. It translates to CASSVGGRAKNIQYF. The complete variable domain, with remaining parts taken from reference TRBV11-1 and TRBJ2-4, reads EAEVAQSPRYKITEKSQAVAFWCDPISGHATLYWYRQILGQGPELLVQFQDESVVDDSQLPKDRFSAERLKGVDSTLKIQPAELGDSAMYLCASSVGGRAKNIQYFGAGTRLSVL.

V usage is TRBV7-9 and J usage is TRBJ2-1, with a tentative D call TRBD2 (5 bases). V gave up 5 bases and J gave up 5 bases, with 16 bases separating them. Germline CDR1 reads SEHNR; CDR2 reads FQNEAQ (reference sequence). The CDR3 is made up of 15 amino acids. The chain's CDR3 is CASSGDYPLDNEQFF. CDR3 DNA sequence: TGTGCCAGCAGCGGTGACTACCCACTAGACAATGAGCAGTTCTTC.

This chain connects TRBV6-5 to TRBJ2-3, with 10 bases identical to TRBD1. The V and J ends lost 4 bases and 2 bases, in that order; junction bases with no gene match: 3. Germline lookup yields CDR1 MNHEY and CDR2 SVGAGI. The CDR3 is 15 residues long. This chain's CDR3 is CASSLGQGYTDTQYF. The CDR3 DNA reads as TGTGCCAGCAGTTTGGGACAGGGGTACACAGATACGCAGTATTTT.

The V and J genes are TRBV4-1 and TRBJ2-1; TRBD1 aligns across 10 bases. CDR1 is MGHRA and CDR2 is YSYEKL in the germline V gene. The CDR3 runs 17 residues. After removal of 1 base from V and 4 bases from J, the junction contained 7 bases not matched to a gene. The CDR3 nucleotides are TGCGCCAGCAGCCAAGGCTTCCGGGACAGGGGTTACAATGAGCAGTTCTTC. Its protein product is CASSQGFRDRGYNEQFF.

This clone is a singleton in its sample. The chain employs TRBV7-3 and TRBJ2-7, with 10 bases aligning to TRBD2. The CDR3 covers 15 residues. J was trimmed by 3 bases and V by 5 bases; bases with no gene match: 7. Looked up from germline, CDR1 is SGHTA and CDR2 is FQGTGA. The CDR3: CASSPRLAGRYEQYF. For the CDR3, the DNA is TGTGCCAGCAGCCCGCGACTAGCGGGTCGCTACGAGCAGTACTTC. The complete variable domain, with remaining parts taken from reference TRBV7-3 and TRBJ2-7, reads GAGVSQTPSNKVTEKGKYVELRCDPISGHTALYWYRQSLGQGPEFLIYFQGTGAADDSGLPNDRFFAVRPEGSVSTLKIQRTERGDSAVYLCASSPRLAGRYEQYFGPGTRLTVT.